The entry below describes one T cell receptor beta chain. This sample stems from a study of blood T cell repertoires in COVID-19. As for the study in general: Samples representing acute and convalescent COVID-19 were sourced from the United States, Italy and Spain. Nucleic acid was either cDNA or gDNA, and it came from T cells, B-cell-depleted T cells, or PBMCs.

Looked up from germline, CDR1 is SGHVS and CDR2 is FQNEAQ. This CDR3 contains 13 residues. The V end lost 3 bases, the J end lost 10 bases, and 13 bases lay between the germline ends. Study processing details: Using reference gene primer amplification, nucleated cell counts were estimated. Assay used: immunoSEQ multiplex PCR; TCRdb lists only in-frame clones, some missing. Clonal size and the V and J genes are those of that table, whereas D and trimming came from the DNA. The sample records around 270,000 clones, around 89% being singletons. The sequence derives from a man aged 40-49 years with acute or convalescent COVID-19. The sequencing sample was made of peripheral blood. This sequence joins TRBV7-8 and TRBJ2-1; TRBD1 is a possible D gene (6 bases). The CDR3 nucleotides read TGTGCCAGCAGCTTGGGTTACAGGGACGAGCAGTTCTTC. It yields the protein CASSLGYRDEQFF.